The text below deals with one T cell receptor beta chain. Profiled with immunoSEQ multiplex PCR; TCRdb holds only in-frame clones, not every one. The repertoire includes approximately 28,000 clones, roughly four fifths of them detected once, and 5.3% sits in the top ten. These data are taken from a study of T cells in localized non-small cell lung cancer. The material was peripheral blood mononuclear cells, obtained before any cancer treatment. The source is a man between 40 and 75 years old with stage III lung adenocarcinoma.

The CDR3 DNA is TGTGCCTCGCAAAGGGACAGAGCCAACGAGCAGTACTTC. Its protein is CASQRDRANEQYF. The chain links TRBV10-3 to TRBJ2-7; 7 bases fit TRBD1. The CDR3 loop spans 13 amino acids. Germline V gene data show CDR1 as ENHRY and CDR2 as SYGVKD. The trim removed 11 bases at V and 5 bases at J, leaving 12 bases unmatched.